This T cell receptor (beta chain) originates from a study of T-cell reconstitution after alpha-beta-depleted transplantation in children. Broader study findings: Alpha-beta T cells present about two months after transplant were reported to originate from several hundred expanded graft clones. Some patients' high day-60 TCRbeta diversity was traced to surviving recipient T cells and thymic progenitors.

This clonotype was seen many times. Its antigen remains unknown. Unique molecular identifiers were used in preparing the TCRbeta library. TCRdb re-called the PCR reads through MiXCR, storing one row per CDR3 protein. The data contain 95,000 to 150,000 distinct CDR3 sequences, under 30% of them singletons. The clonotype was recovered from a male patient between 2 and 15 years old who had a stem cell transplant for chronic granulomatous disease, so the T cells may come from the graft donor. This specimen was PBMCs, mostly from graft donor cells, taken 180 days after TCRalphabeta/CD19-depleted stem cell transplant.

The CDR3: CASSFQVSYEQYF. CDR3 bases: TGTGCCAGCAGTTTCCAGGTCTCCTACGAGCAGTACTTC. This chain links TRBV12-3 or TRBV12-4 with TRBJ2-7; D unresolved. The CDR3 runs 13 residues. Between the trimmed V and J ends, which lost 3 bases and 0 bases, there was a span of 6 bases.